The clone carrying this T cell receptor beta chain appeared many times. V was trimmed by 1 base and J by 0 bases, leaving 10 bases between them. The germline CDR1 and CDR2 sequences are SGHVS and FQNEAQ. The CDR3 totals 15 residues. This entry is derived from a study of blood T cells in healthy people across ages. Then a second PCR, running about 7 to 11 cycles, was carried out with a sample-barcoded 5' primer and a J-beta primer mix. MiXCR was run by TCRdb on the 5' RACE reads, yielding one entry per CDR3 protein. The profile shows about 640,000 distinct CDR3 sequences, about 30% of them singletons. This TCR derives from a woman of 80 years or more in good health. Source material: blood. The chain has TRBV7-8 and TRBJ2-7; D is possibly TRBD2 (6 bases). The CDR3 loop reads CASSLDGGVSYEQYF. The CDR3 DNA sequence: TGTGCCAGCAGCTTAGACGGCGGGGTCTCCTACGAGCAGTACTTC.